This entry features one T cell receptor beta chain sequence. What it binds is unknown. This sample is drawn from a study of T cell responses to AZD1222 COVID-19 vaccine. Sequenced by immunoSEQ multiplex PCR; TCRdb stores in-frame clones only, minus some. In the table there are 60,000 or so clones, 84% of which are singletons. Study conclusions and caveats: Baseline testing showed seropositivity in only six AZD1222 recipients. Clonal diversity was possibly underestimated; the donors were predominantly white British and more often female. Scientists sampled the repertoires only once the peak T cell response had passed.

The germline V gene has CDR1 MNHEY and CDR2 SMNVEV (reference sequence). Trimming removed 0 bases from V and 0 bases from J, with 7 bases in between. CDR3 length: 15 amino acids. The sequencing used peripheral blood, collected on day 0 of AZD1222 vaccination. This chain connects TRBV27 to TRBJ2-3, with D uncertain. The TCR comes from an adult in good health. This chain's CDR3 is CASSLSADSTDTQYF. The CDR3 DNA is TGTGCCAGCAGTTTATCGGCGGACAGCACAGATACGCAGTATTTT.